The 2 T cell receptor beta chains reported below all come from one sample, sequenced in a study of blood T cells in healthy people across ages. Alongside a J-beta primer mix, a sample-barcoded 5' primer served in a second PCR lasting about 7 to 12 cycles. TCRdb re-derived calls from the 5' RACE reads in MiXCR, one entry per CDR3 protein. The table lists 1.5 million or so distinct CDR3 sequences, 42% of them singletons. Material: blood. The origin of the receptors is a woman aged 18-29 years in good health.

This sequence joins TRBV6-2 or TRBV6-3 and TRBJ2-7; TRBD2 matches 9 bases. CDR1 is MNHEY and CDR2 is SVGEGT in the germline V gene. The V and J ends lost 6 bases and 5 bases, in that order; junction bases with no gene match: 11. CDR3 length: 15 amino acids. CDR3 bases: TGTGCCAGCAGACCCCTTAGCGGGAGCAAGGACGAGCAGTACTTC. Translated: CASRPLSGSKDEQYF.

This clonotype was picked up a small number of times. The CDR3 loop is CSAVPGTSGVNTGELFF. For the CDR3, the DNA is TGCAGTGCTGTACCCGGGACTAGCGGAGTGAACACCGGGGAGCTGTTTTTT. The rearrangement links TRBV20-1 to TRBJ2-2, with 11 positions matching TRBD2. Losses at the gene ends were 5 bases for V and 1 base for J; bases not matched to a gene: 9. The CDR3 covers 17 residues. From germline, CDR1 is DFQATT and CDR2 SNEGSKA (reference sequence).